This T cell receptor (beta chain) was identified during a study of CD8 T cells in Susac syndrome. Random hexamers served to reverse transcribe roughly 0.45 to 1 ug RNA. With immunoSEQ multiplex PCR, TCR beta CDR3 was amplified across 54 Vbeta and 13 Jbeta. MiXCR, run by TCRdb on the immunoSEQ multiplex PCR reads, gives a single entry per CDR3 protein. The sample shows about 290,000 distinct CDR3 sequences, about 91% of them seen only once. About this clonotype itself: The antigen is unknown.

General study results and limits: An acknowledgment was made by the study that its TCR sequencing and HLA analysis involved relatively few individuals.

V was clipped by 4 bases and J by 1 base; unmatched bases: 1. Germline assignment: CDR1 MNHNS and CDR2 SASEGT. The CDR3 contains 15 residues. This chain connects TRBV6-1 to TRBJ2-1; 10 positions match TRBD1. The TCR originated in a human donor with multiple sclerosis. Sequenced input: CD8+ T cells from PBMCs. CDR3 sequence (DNA): TGTGCCAGCAGTGCGGGACAGGGGTCCTACAATGAGCAGTTCTTC. It codes for CASSAGQGSYNEQFF.